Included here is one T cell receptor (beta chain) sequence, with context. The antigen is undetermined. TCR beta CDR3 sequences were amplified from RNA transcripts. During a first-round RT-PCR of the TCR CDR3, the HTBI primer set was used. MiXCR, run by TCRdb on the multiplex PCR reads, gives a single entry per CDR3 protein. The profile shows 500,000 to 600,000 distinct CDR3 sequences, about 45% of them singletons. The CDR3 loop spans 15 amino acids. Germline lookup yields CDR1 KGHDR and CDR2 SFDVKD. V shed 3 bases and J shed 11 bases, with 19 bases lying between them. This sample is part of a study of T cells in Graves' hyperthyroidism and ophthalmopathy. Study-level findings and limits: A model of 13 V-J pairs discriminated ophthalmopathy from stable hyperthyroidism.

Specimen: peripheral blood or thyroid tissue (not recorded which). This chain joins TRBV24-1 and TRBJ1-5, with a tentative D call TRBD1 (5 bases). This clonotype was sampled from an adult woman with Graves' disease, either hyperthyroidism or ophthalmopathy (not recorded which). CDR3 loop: CATSDGTSGMETQHF. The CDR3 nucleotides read TGTGCCACCAGTGATGGGACTAGCGGGATGGAGACCCAGCATTTT.